The entry below gives a single TCR beta chain sequence along with its context. The source of the sample is a study of cytomegalovirus exposure and HLA in healthy donors. The primer mix had 60 Vbeta and 13 Jbeta primers. Clones were sequenced by immunoSEQ multiplex PCR, and TCRdb holds only the in-frame ones, with some missing. The sample has 150,000 to 200,000 clones; 75% are singletons. Germline V CDR1 and CDR2: SGHDT, YYEEEE. With V trimmed by 5 bases and J by 5 bases, 7 bases remained unmatched. CDR3 size: 14 residues. Material for sequencing was PBMCs. The receptor comes from a male donor in good health and CMV-seronegative. The chain employs TRBV5-6 and TRBJ2-5; 9 nucleotides line up with TRBD1. CDR3 loop: CASSYRGRGETQYF. The DNA of the CDR3 is TGTGCCAGCAGTTACAGGGGGCGCGGGGAGACCCAGTACTTC.